The TCR beta chain described here comes from a study of identical twins. TCRdb independently ran MiXCR on the 5' RACE reads; one entry per CDR3 protein. The sample lists 540,000 or so distinct CDR3 sequences; approximately 20% were seen once. This clonotype showed up just a few times. Its antigen is undetermined. CDR3 length: 14 amino acids. Germline V CDR1 and CDR2: ENHRY, SYGVKD. V lost 5 bases and J lost 4, with 14 bases in between. Study outcomes and limitations: It was out-of-frame TCR alpha sharing in monozygotic twins that models underestimated.

Another study also made use of these data, one on yellow fever vaccine responses in identical twins.

Source material: CD4+ T cells sorted from blood. This chain uses TRBV10-3 with TRBJ1-2, with a tentative D call TRBD1 (6 bases). The receptor comes from a woman between 18 and 30 years old in good health. CDR3 DNA: TGTGCCATCAGTAACGAACAGGGTGTCTATGGCTACACCTTC. Residues: CAISNEQGVYGYTF.